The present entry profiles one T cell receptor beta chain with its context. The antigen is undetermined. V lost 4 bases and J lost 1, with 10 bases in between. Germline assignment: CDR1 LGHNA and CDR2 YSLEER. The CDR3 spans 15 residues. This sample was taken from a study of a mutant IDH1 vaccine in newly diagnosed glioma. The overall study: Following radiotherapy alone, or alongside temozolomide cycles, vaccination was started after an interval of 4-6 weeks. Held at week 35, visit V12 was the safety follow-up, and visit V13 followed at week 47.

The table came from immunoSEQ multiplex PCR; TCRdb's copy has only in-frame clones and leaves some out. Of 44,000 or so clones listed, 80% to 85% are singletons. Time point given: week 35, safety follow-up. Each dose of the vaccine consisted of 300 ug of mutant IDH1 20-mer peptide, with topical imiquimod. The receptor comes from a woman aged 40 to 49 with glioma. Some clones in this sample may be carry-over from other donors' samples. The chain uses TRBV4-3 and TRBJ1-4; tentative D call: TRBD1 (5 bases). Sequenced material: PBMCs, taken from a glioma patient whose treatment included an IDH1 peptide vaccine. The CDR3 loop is CASSRLDRTNEKLFF. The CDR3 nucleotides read TGCGCCAGCAGCCGGCTTGACAGAACTAATGAAAAACTGTTTTTT.